This section outlines one T cell receptor beta chain sequence together with its context. Original analysis: Researchers report that nucleated cell counts were estimated from reference gene primer amplification. TCRdb's copy holds only in-frame clones and misses some; the assay was immunoSEQ multiplex PCR. V, J and clone size are taken as reported in that table, and D and trimming were inferred from the DNA itself. In the table there are some 110,000 clones, about 84% of which are singletons. This sample was taken from a study of blood T cell repertoires in COVID-19. Study-level background: There were acute and convalescent COVID-19 samples, and they came from the United States, Italy and Spain. The analysed material was cDNA or gDNA that came from T cells, B-cell-depleted T cells, or PBMCs.

This CDR3 has 15 amino acids. V shed 5 bases and J 8 bases; nucleotides not matched to a gene: 7. The V gene's germline CDR1 is MNHEY and CDR2 SMNVEV (reference sequence). This rearrangement joins TRBV27 to TRBJ2-1; 12 nucleotides line up with TRBD1. The receptor comes from a human donor in a cohort sampled during active COVID-19. Sequencing was done on a sample of peripheral blood. The CDR3 here is CASSRPGTGGYEQFF. DNA of the CDR3: TGTGCCAGCAGTCGACCCGGGACAGGGGGCTATGAGCAGTTCTTC.